These 22 T cell receptor beta chains share one sample of origin, sequenced in a study of T-cell memory formation after mild COVID-19. TCRdb used MiXCR to reprocess the 5' RACE reads, holding one entry per CDR3 protein. The sample includes about 350,000 distinct CDR3 sequences, approximately 14% of them seen just once. Sequences were obtained from PBMCs or a T cell subset sorted from them (not recorded which). These receptors were collected from a man aged 18 to 29 who had mild COVID-19 (a few samples of this study predate the infection). Cell type and time point are not known.

This clonotype was recorded a few times. This chain connects TRBV4-3 to TRBJ2-7, with 7 bases identical to TRBD2. From germline, CDR1 is LGHNA and CDR2 YSLEER. J lost 2 bases, V lost 3 bases, and 7 bases had no gene match. The CDR3 runs 15 residues. Here the CDR3 DNA reads TGCGCCAGCAGCCACGGTTCTAGCGGTACCTACGAGCAGTACTTC. Protein product: CASSHGSSGTYEQYF.

This clonotype was counted once. This chain joins TRBV7-9 and TRBJ2-7; no clear D gene. The last part of the DNA fits TRBJ2-5 better; the J call may be wrong. The CDR3 spans 14 residues. Germline CDR1 SEHNR, CDR2 FQNEAQ (reference sequence). CDR3 DNA sequence: TGTGCCAGCAGCTCCGGACGGATCCAAGAGACCCAGTACTTC. The encoded protein is CASSSGRIQETQYF.

This clonotype was seen a few times. The chain uses TRBV13 and TRBJ2-7; D could derive from TRBD1 or TRBD2 (5 bases each). The CDR3 is made up of 16 amino acids. With 5 bases removed from V and 2 bases from J, the gap between germline ends came to 19 bases. Germline assignment: CDR1 PRHDT and CDR2 FYEKMQ (reference sequence). The CDR3 nucleotides are TGTGCCAGCAGCCCCCTCATCGGGACGGGACCCTACGAGCAGTACTTC. Translating gives CASSPLIGTGPYEQYF.

The chain joins TRBV20-1 to TRBJ2-7, with 7 nucleotides matching TRBD1. The trim removed 6 bases at V and 7 bases at J, leaving 9 bases unmatched. CDR1 is DFQATT and CDR2 is SNEGSKA in the germline V gene (reference sequence). The CDR3 is made up of 12 amino acids. CDR3 residues: CSAPKQGWEQYF. CDR3 DNA sequence: TGCAGTGCACCGAAACAGGGGTGGGAGCAGTACTTC.

The CDR3 DNA sequence: TGTGCCAGCAAGACCGGACTAGCGGGGGGCCCTCAAGAGACCCAGTACTTC. This encodes CASKTGLAGGPQETQYF. The gene calls are TRBV27 and TRBJ2-5; TRBD2 aligns across 14 bases. The CDR3 has 17 residues. Trimming at V came to 7 bases and at J to 2 bases, leaving 9 bases not matched to a gene. Germline V gene data show CDR1 as MNHEY and CDR2 as SMNVEV (reference sequence).

This chain joins TRBV4-2 and TRBJ2-2, with D hard to call. Trimming shortened V by 2 bases and J by 4 bases, and 14 bases separated the two germline ends. CDR1 LGHNA and CDR2 YNFKEQ come from the germline V gene. The CDR3 totals 16 residues. Here the CDR3 DNA reads TGTGCCAGCAGCCAAAATTTGGGTCTGGGCACCGGGGAGCTGTTTTTT. Amino acids: CASSQNLGLGTGELFF.

Many counts were recorded for this clonotype. The J gene is TRBJ2-5, the V gene TRBV6-2 or TRBV6-3; a possible D gene is TRBD1 (5 bases). Trimming left V 5 bases short and J 0 bases short, with 16 bases between. The germline V gene encodes CDR1 MNHEY and CDR2 SVGEGT. The CDR3 extends over 16 amino acids. Here the CDR3 reads CASSPRQGADQETQYF. The CDR3 nucleotides are TGTGCCAGCAGTCCCCGGCAGGGTGCGGACCAAGAGACCCAGTACTTC.

Only a few counts were recorded for this clonotype. The chain combines TRBV5-1 with TRBJ2-1, with TRBD2 matching over 14 bases. The CDR3 has 16 residues. Germline trimming cut 8 bases from V and 10 bases from J; bases unmatched to any gene: 14. CDR1 is SGHRS, CDR2 YFSETQ, per germline. The chain's CDR3 is CASSTSGGALADEQFF. In nucleotides, the CDR3 is TGCGCCAGTTCGACTAGCGGGGGGGCTCTGGCCGACGAGCAGTTCTTC. The full variable domain, its missing parts supplied by reference TRBV5-1 and TRBJ2-1, is KAGVTQTPRYLIKTRGQQVTLSCSPISGHRSVSWYQQTPGQGLQFLFEYFSETQRNKGNFPGRFSGRQFSNSRSEMNVSTLELGDSALYLCASSTSGGALADEQFFGPGTRLTVL.

This clonotype showed up many times. CDR3 DNA sequence: TGTGCCAGCAGTCCCCAGGGGACGGATCAGCCCCAGCATTTT. Translated, it gives CASSPQGTDQPQHF. The V and J genes are TRBV12-3 or TRBV12-4 and TRBJ1-5; TRBD1 might be the D (6 bases). Trimming pared 5 bases from V and 5 bases from J, leaving 13 bases between. The CDR3 has 14 residues.

CDR3 bases: TGTGCCAGCAGAGCCAGGGCGAGCTCTGGGGCCAACGTCCTGACTTTC. Amino acids: CASRARASSGANVLTF. This rearrangement joins TRBV14 to TRBJ2-6; D perhaps matches TRBD1 (5 bases). CDR1 is SGHDN, CDR2 FVKESK, per germline. Trimming stripped 6 bases from V and 0 bases from J, with 12 bases between. The CDR3 contains 16 residues.

This chain uses TRBV4-3 with TRBJ1-4; D might be TRBD1 (5 bases). The CDR3 is 16 amino acids. The V end lost 2 bases, the J end lost 2 bases, and 12 bases lay between the germline ends. CDR1 LGHNA and CDR2 YSLEER come from the germline V gene. The CDR3 spells CASSQFRVGTNEKLFF. CDR3 DNA sequence: TGCGCCAGCAGCCAATTCAGGGTGGGCACTAATGAAAAACTGTTTTTT.

This clonotype has ten or more counts. J is TRBJ1-1 and V is TRBV12-3 or TRBV12-4; D may be TRBD1 (6 bases). This CDR3 spans 12 amino acids. V lost 2 bases and J lost 8, with 9 bases in between. The CDR3 nucleotides read TGTGCCAGCAGTTTACCGGGACAAGAAGCTTTCTTT. It yields the protein CASSLPGQEAFF.

The chain couples TRBV11-2 to TRBJ1-1; TRBD1 aligns across 8 bases. The CDR3 sequence is 13 residues long. Losses at the gene ends were 5 bases for V and 4 bases for J; bases not matched to a gene: 3. Germline V gene data show CDR1 as SGHAT and CDR2 as FQNNGV. The CDR3 is CASSRQGTTEAFF. In nucleotides, the CDR3 is TGTGCCAGCAGCCGACAGGGGACCACTGAAGCTTTCTTT.

This clonotype was seen repeatedly, ten times or more. This chain uses TRBV6-6 with TRBJ2-7, with 9 bases lining up with TRBD1. J gave up 0 bases and V 2 bases, and 5 bases lay outside the gene matches. Germline lookup yields CDR1 MNHNY and CDR2 SVGAGI (reference sequence). The CDR3 consists of 16 residues. The CDR3 nucleotides are TGTGCCAGCAGTTACAGTAGGGACAGGGTCTCCTACGAGCAGTACTTC. Translated, it gives CASSYSRDRVSYEQYF.

The genes are TRBV20-1 and TRBJ1-1; D remains ambiguous. The CDR3 sequence is 14 residues long. Germline V gene data show CDR1 as DFQATT and CDR2 as SNEGSKA (reference sequence). Trimming removed 1 base at V and 3 bases at J, with 12 bases between. The CDR3 reads CSARAGGPHTEAFF. CDR3 nucleotide sequence: TGCAGTGCTAGAGCTGGAGGTCCTCACACTGAAGCTTTCTTT.

This clonotype was counted at least ten times. J is TRBJ1-1 and V is TRBV12-3 or TRBV12-4; D ambiguous. Trimming cost V 6 bases and J 1 base, with 12 bases left between them. The CDR3 consists of 14 residues. CDR3: CASRVSGSNTEAFF. CDR3 sequence (DNA): TGTGCCAGCAGGGTGTCGGGATCGAACACTGAAGCTTTCTTT.

DNA for the CDR3: TGCAGTGCTGGCCCCGGCCGGGATCAGCCCCAGCATTTT. Its protein is CSAGPGRDQPQHF. This chain links TRBV20-1 with TRBJ1-5; D not certain. CDR3 length equals 13 residues. Trimming left V 5 bases short and J 5 bases short, with 13 bases between. CDR1 and CDR2 from the germline V gene are DFQATT and SNEGSKA (reference sequence).

V usage is TRBV12-3 or TRBV12-4 and J usage is TRBJ1-1; perhaps TRBD1 as D (6 bases). This CDR3 contains 14 residues. Trimming removed 7 bases at V and 4 bases at J, with 16 bases between. Written as DNA, the CDR3 is TGTGCCAGCATTGGGGGGGCGTTAGGCACTGAAGCTTTCTTT. Translating gives CASIGGALGTEAFF.

There are a few counts of this clonotype. The rearrangement uses TRBV15 and TRBJ2-1, with D unresolved. This CDR3 is 14 amino acids long. CDR1 is LNHNV, CDR2 YYDKDF, per germline (reference sequence). V was cut by 6 bases and J by 5 bases, with 14 bases left in between. This CDR3 reads CATRETLRDNEQFF. DNA of the CDR3: TGTGCCACCAGAGAGACACTTCGAGACAATGAGCAGTTCTTC. Supplemented by reference TRBV15 and TRBJ2-1, the full variable domain reads DAMVIQNPRYQVTQFGKPVTLSCSQTLNHNVMYWYQQKSSQAPKLLFHYYDKDFNNEADTPDNFQSRRPNTSFCFLDIRSPGLGDTAMYLCATRETLRDNEQFFGPGTRLTVL.

This clonotype has a count of ten or more. The chain combines TRBV27 with TRBJ2-3; D is possibly TRBD2 (5 bases). Trimming took off 2 bases at V and 6 bases at J, with 15 bases between the two ends. The CDR3 has 15 amino acids. Germline CDR1 MNHEY, CDR2 SMNVEV (reference sequence). DNA of the CDR3: TGTGCCAGCAGTTTAGTTGGCCTAGCAACCGATACGCAGTATTTT. It specifies CASSLVGLATDTQYF.

This clonotype was seen many times. This chain links TRBV12-5 with TRBJ1-1; possible D gene TRBD1, 6 bases. In germline, CDR1 is LGHNT, CDR2 FRNRAP. This CDR3 spans 12 amino acids. V lost 4 bases and J lost 8, with 11 bases in between. CDR3 nucleotide sequence: TGTGCTAGTGGTTCCACCGGGACAGAAGCTTTCTTT. It codes for CASGSTGTEAFF.

J is TRBJ1-6 and V is TRBV7-2; D not resolved. Germline V gene lookup returns CDR1 SGHTA and CDR2 FQGNSA. The V and J ends lost 7 bases and 9 bases respectively, with 13 bases between them. The CDR3 is 13 residues long. Written as DNA, the CDR3 is TGTGCCAGCAACGAGCCCCCTGGTTCACCCCTCCACTTT. Protein: CASNEPPGSPLHF.